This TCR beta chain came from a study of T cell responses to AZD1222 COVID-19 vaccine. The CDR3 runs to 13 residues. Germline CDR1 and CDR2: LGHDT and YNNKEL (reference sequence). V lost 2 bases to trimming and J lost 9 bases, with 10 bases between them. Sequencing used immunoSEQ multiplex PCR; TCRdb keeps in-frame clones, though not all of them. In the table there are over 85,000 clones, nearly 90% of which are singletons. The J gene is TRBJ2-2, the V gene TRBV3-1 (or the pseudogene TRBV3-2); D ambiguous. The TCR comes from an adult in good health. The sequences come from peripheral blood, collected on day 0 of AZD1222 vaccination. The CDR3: CASSQRQLRELFF. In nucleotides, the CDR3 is TGTGCCAGCAGCCAAAGACAACTGAGGGAGCTGTTTTTT.